This T cell receptor (beta chain) comes out of a study of blood T cell repertoires in COVID-19. Study-wide context: T cells, B-cell-depleted T cells, or PBMCs provided the cDNA or gDNA that served as material.

In the authors' methods: Estimation of nucleated cell counts relied on the amplification of reference gene primers. Libraries were prepared by immunoSEQ multiplex PCR; TCRdb keeps only in-frame clonotypes and omits some of them. The DNA gave D and trimming, while V, J and clone size come from that table. The sample holds nearly 55,000 clones, roughly three quarters seen once. This TCR derives from a human donor with active or convalescent COVID-19. The donor label of this sample is uncertain. The sample comprised peripheral blood.

Here the CDR3 DNA reads TGCAGCGCTCCTACTCCGGGACTAGCGGGAGGGGATGAGCAGTTCTTC. Its protein is CSAPTPGLAGGDEQFF. The rearrangement links TRBV29-1 to TRBJ2-1; TRBD2 agrees at 16 bases. In germline, CDR1 is SQVTM, CDR2 ANQGSEA. V was clipped by 7 bases and J by 8 bases; unmatched bases: 11. This CDR3 is 16 amino acids long.